This TCR beta chain was found in a study of cytomegalovirus exposure and HLA in healthy donors. On the study more broadly: An analysis done earlier identified about 100 million unique TCR beta sequences from approximately 200 million T cells.

Study-level points and caveats: Reports indicated that the classifier achieved high specificity and sensitivity in diagnosing cytomegalovirus status. 16,951 TCR beta sequences were associated with HLA alleles at 0.05 false discovery rate in a later analysis. Later analysis identified several of the most significant clusters that appeared linked to common viral pathogens.

For this clone: Its antigen is unidentified. Germline and junction disagree at one end, which may indicate a read error.

The study ran its PCR with 60 Vbeta and 13 Jbeta primers. Clones were sequenced by immunoSEQ multiplex PCR, and TCRdb holds only the in-frame ones, with some missing. The sample records 130,000 or so clones, approximately 88% being singletons. This CDR3 is built from 14 residues. CDR1 and CDR2 from the germline V gene are SEHNR and FQNEAQ (reference sequence). The source material was PBMCs. The sequence was collected from a woman aged 40 to 49 in good health and CMV-seronegative. The chain has TRBV7-9 and TRBJ2-5; TRBD1 agrees at 8 bases. The CDR3 DNA sequence: TGTTCCAGCAGTATTCAACAGGGGGAAGAGACCCAGTACTTC. It specifies CSSSIQQGEETQYF.